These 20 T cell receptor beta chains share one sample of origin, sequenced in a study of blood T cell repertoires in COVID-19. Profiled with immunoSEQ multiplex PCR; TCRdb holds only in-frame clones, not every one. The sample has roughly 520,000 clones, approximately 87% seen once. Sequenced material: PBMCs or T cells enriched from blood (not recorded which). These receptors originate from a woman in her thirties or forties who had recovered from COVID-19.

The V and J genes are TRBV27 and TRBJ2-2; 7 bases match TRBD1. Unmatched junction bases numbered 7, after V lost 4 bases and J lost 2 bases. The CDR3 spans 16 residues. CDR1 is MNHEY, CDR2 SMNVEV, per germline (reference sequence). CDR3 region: CASSSSRDRNTGELFF. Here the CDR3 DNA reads TGTGCCAGCAGTTCCTCCCGGGACAGAAACACCGGGGAGCTGTTTTTT.

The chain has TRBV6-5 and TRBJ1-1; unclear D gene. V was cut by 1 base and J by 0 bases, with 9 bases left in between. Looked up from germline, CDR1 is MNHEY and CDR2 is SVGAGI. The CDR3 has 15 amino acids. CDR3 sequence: CASSYYYTLNTEAFF. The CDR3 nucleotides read TGTGCCAGCAGTTACTACTACACCTTGAACACTGAAGCTTTCTTT.

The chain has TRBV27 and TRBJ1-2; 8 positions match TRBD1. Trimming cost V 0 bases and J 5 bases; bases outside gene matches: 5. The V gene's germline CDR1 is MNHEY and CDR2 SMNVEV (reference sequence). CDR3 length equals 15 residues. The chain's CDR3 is CASSLSAGQDYGYTF. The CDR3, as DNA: TGTGCCAGCAGTTTATCAGCGGGACAGGATTATGGCTACACCTTC.

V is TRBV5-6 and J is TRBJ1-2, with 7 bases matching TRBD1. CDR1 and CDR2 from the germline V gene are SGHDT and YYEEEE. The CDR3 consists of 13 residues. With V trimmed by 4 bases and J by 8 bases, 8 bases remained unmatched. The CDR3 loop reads CASSPEQGMGYTF. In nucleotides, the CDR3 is TGTGCCAGCAGCCCCGAACAGGGGATGGGCTACACCTTC.

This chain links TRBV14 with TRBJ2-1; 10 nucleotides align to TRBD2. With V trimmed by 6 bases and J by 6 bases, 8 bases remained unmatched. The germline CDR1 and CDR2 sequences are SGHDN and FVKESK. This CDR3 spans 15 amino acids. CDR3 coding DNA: TGTGCCAGCAGACCAAGCGGGAGGGCCATCAATGAGCAGTTCTTC. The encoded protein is CASRPSGRAINEQFF.

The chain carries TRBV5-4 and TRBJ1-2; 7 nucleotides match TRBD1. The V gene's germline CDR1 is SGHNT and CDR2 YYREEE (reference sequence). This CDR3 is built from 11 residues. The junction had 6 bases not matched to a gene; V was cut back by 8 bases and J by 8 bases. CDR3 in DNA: TGTGCCAGTCACAGGGGTAAAGGCTACACCTTC. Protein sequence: CASHRGKGYTF.

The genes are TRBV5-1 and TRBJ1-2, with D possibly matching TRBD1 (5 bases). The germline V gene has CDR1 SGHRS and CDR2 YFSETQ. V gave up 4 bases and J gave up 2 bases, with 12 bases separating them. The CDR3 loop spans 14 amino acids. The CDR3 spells CASSDTQGNYGYTF. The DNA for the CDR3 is TGCGCCAGCAGCGATACCCAGGGCAACTATGGCTACACCTTC.

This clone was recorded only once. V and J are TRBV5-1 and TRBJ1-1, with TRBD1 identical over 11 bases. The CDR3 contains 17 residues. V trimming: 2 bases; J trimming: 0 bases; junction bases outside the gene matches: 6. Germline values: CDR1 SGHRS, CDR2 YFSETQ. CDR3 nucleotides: TGCGCCAGCAGCTTCGGACAGGGGGCTGTCGTGAACACTGAAGCTTTCTTT. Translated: CASSFGQGAVVNTEAFF.

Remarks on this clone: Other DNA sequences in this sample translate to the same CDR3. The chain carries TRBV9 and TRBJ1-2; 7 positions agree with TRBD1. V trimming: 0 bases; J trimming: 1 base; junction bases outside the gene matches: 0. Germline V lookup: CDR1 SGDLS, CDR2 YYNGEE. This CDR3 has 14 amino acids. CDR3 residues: CASSVGQGNYGYTF. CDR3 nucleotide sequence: TGTGCCAGCAGCGTAGGACAGGGTAACTATGGCTACACCTTC.

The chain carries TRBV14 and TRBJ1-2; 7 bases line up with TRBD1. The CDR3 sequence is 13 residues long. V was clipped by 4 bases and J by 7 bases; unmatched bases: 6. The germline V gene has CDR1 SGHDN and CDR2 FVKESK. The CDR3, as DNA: TGTGCCAGCAGCCCTAACAGGGGATTTGGCTACACCTTC. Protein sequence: CASSPNRGFGYTF. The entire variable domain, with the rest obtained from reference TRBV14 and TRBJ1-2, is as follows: EAGVTQFPSHSVIEKGQTVTLRCDPISGHDNLYWYRRVMGKEIKFLLHFVKESKQDESGMPNNRFLAERTGGTYSTLKVQPAELEDSGVYFCASSPNRGFGYTFGSGTRLTVV.

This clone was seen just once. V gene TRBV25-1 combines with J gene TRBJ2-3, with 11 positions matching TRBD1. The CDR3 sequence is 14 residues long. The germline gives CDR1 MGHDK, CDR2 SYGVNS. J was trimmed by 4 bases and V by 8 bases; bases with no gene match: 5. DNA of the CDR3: TGTGCCAGCGGGACAGGGGGATTGGCAGATACGCAGTATTTT. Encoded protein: CASGTGGLADTQYF.

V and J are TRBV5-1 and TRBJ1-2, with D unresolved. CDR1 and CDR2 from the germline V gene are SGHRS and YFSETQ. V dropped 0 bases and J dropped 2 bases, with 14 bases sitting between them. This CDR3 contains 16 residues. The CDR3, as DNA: TGCGCCAGCAGCTTGGCCAGGCCACCCCCGAACTATGGCTACACCTTC. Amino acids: CASSLARPPPNYGYTF. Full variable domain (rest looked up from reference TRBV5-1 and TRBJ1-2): KAGVTQTPRYLIKTRGQQVTLSCSPISGHRSVSWYQQTPGQGLQFLFEYFSETQRNKGNFPGRFSGRQFSNSRSEMNVSTLELGDSALYLCASSLARPPPNYGYTFGSGTRLTVV.

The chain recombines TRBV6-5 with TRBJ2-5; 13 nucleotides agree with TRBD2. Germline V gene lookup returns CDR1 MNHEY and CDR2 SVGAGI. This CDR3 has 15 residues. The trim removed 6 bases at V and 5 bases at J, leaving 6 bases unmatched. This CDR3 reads CASSHRLAGGETQYF. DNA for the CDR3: TGTGCCAGCAGCCATAGACTAGCGGGAGGTGAGACCCAGTACTTC.

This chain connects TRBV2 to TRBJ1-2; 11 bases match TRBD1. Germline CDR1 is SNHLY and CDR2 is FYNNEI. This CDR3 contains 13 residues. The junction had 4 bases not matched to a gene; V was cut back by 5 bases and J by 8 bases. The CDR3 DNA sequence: TGTGCCAGCAGTTGGACAGGGGGCGGGGGCTACACCTTC. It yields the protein CASSWTGGGGYTF.

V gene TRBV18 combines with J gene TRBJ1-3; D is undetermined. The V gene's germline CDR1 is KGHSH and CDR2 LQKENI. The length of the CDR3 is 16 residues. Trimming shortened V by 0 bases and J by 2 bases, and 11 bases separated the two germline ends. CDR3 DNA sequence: TGTGCCAGCTCACCACCGAGAGTGGGAGCTGGAAACACCATATATTTT. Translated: CASSPPRVGAGNTIYF. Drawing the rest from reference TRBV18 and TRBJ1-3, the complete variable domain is NAGVMQNPRHLVRRRGQEARLRCSPMKGHSHVYWYRQLPEEGLKFMVYLQKENIIDESGMPKERFSAEFPKEGPSILRIQQVVRGDSAAYFCASSPPRVGAGNTIYFGEGSWLTVV.

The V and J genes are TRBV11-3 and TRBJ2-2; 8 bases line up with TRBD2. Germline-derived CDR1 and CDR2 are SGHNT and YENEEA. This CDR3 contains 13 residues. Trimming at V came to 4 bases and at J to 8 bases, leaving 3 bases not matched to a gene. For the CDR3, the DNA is TGTGCCAGCAGCTCGACTAGCGAAGGGGAGCTGTTTTTT. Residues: CASSSTSEGELFF. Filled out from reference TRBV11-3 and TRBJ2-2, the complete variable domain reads EAGVVQSPRYKIIEKKQPVAFWCNPISGHNTLYWYLQNLGQGPELLIRYENEEAVDDSQLPKDRFSAERLKGVDSTLKIQPAELGDSAVYLCASSSTSEGELFFGEGSRLTVL.

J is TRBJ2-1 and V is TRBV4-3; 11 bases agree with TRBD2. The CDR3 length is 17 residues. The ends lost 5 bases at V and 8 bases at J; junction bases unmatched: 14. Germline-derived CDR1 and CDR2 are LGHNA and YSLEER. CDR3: CASSAGRLAGGADEQFF. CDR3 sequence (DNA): TGCGCCAGCAGCGCAGGCCGTTTAGCGGGAGGGGCCGATGAGCAGTTCTTC.

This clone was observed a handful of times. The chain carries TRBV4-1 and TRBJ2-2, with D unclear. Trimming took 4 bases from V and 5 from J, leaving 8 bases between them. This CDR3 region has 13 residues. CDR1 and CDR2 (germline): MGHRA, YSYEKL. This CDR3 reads CASSLRQTGELFF. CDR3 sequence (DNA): TGCGCCAGCAGCCTCAGACAAACCGGGGAGCTGTTTTTT.

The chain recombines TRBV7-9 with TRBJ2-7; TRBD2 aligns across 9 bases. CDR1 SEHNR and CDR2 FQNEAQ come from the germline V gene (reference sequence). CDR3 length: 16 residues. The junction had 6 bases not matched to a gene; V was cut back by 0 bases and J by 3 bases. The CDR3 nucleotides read TGTGCCAGCAGCTTAGCGACTAGCGGATACCTCTACGAGCAGTACTTC. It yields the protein CASSLATSGYLYEQYF. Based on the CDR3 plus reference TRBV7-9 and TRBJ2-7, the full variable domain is DTGVSQNPRHKITKRGQNVTFRCDPISEHNRLYWYRQTLGQGPEFLTYFQNEAQLEKSRLLSDRFSAERPKGSFSTLEIQRTEQGDSAMYLCASSLATSGYLYEQYFGPGTRLTVT.

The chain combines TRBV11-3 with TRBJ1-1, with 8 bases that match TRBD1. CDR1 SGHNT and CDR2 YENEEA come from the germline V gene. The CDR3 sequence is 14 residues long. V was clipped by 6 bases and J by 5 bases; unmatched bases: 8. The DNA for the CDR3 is TGTGCCAGCAGTCTGCCAGGGGGCGGGACTGAAGCTTTCTTT. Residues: CASSLPGGGTEAFF.